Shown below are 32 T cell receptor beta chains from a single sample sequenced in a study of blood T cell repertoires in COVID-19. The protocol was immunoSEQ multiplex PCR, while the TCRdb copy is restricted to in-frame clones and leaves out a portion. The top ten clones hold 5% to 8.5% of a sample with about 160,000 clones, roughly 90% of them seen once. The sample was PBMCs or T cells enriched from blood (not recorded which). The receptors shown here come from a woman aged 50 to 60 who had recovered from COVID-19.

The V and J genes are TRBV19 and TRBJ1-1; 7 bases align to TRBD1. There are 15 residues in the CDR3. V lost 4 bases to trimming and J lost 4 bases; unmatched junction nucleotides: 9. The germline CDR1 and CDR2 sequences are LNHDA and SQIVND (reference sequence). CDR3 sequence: CASSTRQGLGTEAFF. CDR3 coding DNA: TGTGCCAGTAGTACCAGACAGGGCTTGGGCACTGAAGCTTTCTTT.

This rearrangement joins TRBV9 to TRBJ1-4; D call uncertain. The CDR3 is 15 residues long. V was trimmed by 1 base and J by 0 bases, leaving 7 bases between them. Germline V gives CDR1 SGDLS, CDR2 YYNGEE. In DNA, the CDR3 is TGTGCCAGCAGCGTAAAGCCTGCAACTAATGAAAAACTGTTTTTT. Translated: CASSVKPATNEKLFF.

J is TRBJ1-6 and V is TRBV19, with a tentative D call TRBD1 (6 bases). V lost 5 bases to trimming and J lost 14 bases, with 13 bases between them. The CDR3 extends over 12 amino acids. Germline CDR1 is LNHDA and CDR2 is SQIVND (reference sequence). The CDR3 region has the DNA TGTGCCAGTAGTTTCCCAGGGGTTACCCTCCACTTT. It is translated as CASSFPGVTLHF.

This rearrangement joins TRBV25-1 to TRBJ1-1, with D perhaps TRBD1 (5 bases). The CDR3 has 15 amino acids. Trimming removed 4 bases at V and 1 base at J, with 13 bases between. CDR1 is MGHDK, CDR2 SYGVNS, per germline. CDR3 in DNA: TGTGCCAGCAGTGGAAGGAGAACAGGGAACACTGAAGCTTTCTTT. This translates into CASSGRRTGNTEAFF. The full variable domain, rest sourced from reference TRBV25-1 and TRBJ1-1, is EADIYQTPRYLVIGTGKKITLECSQTMGHDKMYWYQQDPGMELHLIHYSYGVNSTEKGDLSSESTVSRIRTEHFPLTLESARPSHTSQYLCASSGRRTGNTEAFFGQGTRLTVV.

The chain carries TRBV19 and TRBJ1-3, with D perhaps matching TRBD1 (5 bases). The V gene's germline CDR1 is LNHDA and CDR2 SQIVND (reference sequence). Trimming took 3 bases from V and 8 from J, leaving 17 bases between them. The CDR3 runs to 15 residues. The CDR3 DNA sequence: TGTGCCAGTAGTATGCTGGCGGTTGGGGCGGACACCATATATTTT. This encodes CASSMLAVGADTIYF.

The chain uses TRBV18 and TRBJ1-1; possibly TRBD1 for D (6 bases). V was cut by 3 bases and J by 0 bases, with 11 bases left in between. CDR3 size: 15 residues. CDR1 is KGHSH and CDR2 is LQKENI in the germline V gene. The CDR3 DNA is TGTGCCAGCTCACCCCACAGGGATATGAACACTGAAGCTTTCTTT. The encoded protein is CASSPHRDMNTEAFF.

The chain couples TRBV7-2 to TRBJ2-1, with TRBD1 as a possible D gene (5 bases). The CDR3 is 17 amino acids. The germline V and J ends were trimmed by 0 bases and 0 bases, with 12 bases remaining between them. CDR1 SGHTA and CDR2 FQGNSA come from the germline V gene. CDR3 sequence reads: CASSLAVGPSSYNEQFF. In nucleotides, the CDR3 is TGTGCCAGCAGCTTAGCGGTGGGGCCGAGCTCCTACAATGAGCAGTTCTTC.

As DNA, the CDR3 is TGCGCCAGCAGTCAATCGAGGGGGCCCGAAGCTTTCTTT. This encodes CASSQSRGPEAFF. This rearrangement joins TRBV23-1 to TRBJ1-1; 7 bases align to TRBD1. TRBV23-1 is designated an ORF whose function remains uncertain. J gave up 8 bases and V 0 bases, and 3 bases lay outside the gene matches. The CDR3 runs to 13 residues.

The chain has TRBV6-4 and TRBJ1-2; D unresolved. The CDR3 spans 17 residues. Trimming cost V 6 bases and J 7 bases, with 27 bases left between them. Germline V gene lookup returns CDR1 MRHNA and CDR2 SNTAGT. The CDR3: CASSIEAGSIQLSGYTF. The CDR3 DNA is TGTGCCAGCAGCATTGAAGCGGGCTCAATCCAACTTAGTGGCTACACCTTC.

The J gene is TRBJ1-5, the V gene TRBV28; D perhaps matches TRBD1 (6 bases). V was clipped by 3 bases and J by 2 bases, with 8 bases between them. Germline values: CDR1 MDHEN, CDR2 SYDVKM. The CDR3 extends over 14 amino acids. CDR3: CASSLSGGNQPQHF. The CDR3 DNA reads TGTGCCAGCAGTTTGTCAGGGGGCAATCAGCCCCAGCATTTT. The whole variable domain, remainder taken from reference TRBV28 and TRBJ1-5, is DVKVTQSSRYLVKRTGEKVFLECVQDMDHENMFWYRQDPGLGLRLIYFSYDVKMKEKGDIPEGYSVSREKKERFSLILESASTNQTSMYLCASSLSGGNQPQHFGDGTRLSIL.

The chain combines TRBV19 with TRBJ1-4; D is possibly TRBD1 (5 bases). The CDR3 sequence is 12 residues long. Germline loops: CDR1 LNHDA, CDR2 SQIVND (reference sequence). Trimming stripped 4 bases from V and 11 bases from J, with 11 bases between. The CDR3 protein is CASSSQKGKLFF. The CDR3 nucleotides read TGTGCCAGTAGTAGTCAAAAGGGGAAACTGTTTTTT.

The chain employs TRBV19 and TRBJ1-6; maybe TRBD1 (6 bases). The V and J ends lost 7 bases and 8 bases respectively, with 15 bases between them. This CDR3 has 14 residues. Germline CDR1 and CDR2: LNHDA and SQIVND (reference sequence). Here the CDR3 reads CASIGWAGDSPLHF. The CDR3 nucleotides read TGTGCCAGTATCGGTTGGGCAGGGGATTCACCCCTCCACTTT.

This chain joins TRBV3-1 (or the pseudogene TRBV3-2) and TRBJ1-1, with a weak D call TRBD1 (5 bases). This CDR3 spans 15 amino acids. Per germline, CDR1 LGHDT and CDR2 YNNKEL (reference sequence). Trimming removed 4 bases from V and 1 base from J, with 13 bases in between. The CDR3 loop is CASSLRLQANTEAFF. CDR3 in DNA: TGTGCCAGCAGCCTTAGATTACAGGCGAACACTGAAGCTTTCTTT.

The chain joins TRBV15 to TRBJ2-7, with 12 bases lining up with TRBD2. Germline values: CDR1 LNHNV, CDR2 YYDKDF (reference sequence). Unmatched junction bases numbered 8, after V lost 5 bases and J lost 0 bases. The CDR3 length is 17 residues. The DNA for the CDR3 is TGTGCCACCAGCTCCGGGACTAGCGGGTCTAGCTCCTACGAGCAGTACTTC. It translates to CATSSGTSGSSSYEQYF.

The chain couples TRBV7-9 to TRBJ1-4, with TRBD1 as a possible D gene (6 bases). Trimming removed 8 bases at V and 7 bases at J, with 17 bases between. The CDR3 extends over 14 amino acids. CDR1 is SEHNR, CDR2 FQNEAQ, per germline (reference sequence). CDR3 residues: CASLGEQGSEKLFF. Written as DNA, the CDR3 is TGTGCCAGCTTGGGGGAACAGGGATCTGAAAAACTGTTTTTT.

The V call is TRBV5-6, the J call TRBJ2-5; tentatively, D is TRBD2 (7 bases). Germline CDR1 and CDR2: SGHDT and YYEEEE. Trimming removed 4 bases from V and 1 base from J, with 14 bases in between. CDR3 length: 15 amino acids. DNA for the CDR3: TGTGCCAGCAGCCACGGGGGGCCCCTCCAAGAGACCCAGTACTTC. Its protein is CASSHGGPLQETQYF.

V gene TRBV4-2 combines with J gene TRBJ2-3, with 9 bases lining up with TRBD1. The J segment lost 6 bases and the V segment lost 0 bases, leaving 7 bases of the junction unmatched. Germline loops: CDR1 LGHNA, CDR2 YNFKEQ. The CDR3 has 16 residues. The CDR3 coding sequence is TGTGCCAGCAGCCAAGAAACCGGGACAGGGATGGATACGCAGTATTTT. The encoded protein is CASSQETGTGMDTQYF.

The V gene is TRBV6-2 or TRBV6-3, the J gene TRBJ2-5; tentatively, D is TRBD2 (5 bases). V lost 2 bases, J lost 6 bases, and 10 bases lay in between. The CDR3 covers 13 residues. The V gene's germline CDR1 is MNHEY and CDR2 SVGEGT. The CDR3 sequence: CASSYGLVKTQYF. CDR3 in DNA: TGTGCCAGCAGTTACGGACTCGTCAAGACCCAGTACTTC.

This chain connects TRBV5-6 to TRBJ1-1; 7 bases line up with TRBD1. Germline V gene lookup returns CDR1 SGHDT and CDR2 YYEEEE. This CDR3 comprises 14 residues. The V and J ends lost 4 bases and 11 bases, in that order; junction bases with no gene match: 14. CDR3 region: CASSPNRDSKSAFF. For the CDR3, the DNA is TGTGCCAGCAGCCCCAACCGGGACAGTAAGTCGGCTTTCTTT. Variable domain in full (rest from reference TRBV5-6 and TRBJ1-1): DAGVTQSPTHLIKTRGQQVTLRCSPKSGHDTVSWYQQALGQGPQFIFQYYEEEERQRGNFPDRFSGHQFPNYSSELNVNALLLGDSALYLCASSPNRDSKSAFFGQGTRLTVV.

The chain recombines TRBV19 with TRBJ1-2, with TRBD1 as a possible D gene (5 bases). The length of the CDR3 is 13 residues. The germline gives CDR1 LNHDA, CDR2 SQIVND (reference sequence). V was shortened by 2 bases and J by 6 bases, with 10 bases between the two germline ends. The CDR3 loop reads CASSIRGRHGYTF. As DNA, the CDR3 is TGTGCCAGTAGTATACGGGGGAGGCATGGCTACACCTTC. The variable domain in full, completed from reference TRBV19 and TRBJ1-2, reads DGGITQSPKYLFRKEGQNVTLSCEQNLNHDAMYWYRQDPGQGLRLIYYSQIVNDFQKGDIAEGYSVSREKKESFPLTVTSAQKNPTAFYLCASSIRGRHGYTFGSGTRLTVV.

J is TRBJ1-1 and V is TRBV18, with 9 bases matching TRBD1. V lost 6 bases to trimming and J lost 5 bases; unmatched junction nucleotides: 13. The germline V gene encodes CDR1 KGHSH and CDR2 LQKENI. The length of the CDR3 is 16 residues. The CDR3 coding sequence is TGTGCCAGCTCCGAGCCCCAGACAGGGGGAGGAACTGAAGCTTTCTTT. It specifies CASSEPQTGGGTEAFF.

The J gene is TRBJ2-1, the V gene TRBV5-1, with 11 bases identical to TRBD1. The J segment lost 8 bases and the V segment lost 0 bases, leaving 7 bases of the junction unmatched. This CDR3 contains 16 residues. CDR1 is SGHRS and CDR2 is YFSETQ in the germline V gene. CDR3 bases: TGCGCCAGCAGCTTGGACGGGACAGGGGGGATAGATGAGCAGTTCTTC. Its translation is CASSLDGTGGIDEQFF.

The CDR3 DNA reads as TGTGCCAGTAGGGGCTTCGGTGGGGGGAAAACCTACGAGCAGTACTTC. It encodes CASRGFGGGKTYEQYF. This rearrangement joins TRBV19 to TRBJ2-7; TRBD2 is a possible D gene (6 bases). V lost 6 bases and J 2 bases, leaving 20 bases between the germline ends. CDR1 and CDR2 (germline): LNHDA, SQIVND (reference sequence). The CDR3 loop spans 16 amino acids.

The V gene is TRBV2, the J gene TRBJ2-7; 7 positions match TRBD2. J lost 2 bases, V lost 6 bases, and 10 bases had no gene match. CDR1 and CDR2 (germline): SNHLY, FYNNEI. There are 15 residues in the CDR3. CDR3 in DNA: TGTGCCAGCAGCGCGCGCGGGGGTATAACCTACGAGCAGTACTTC. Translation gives CASSARGGITYEQYF.

The CDR3 coding sequence is TGTGCCAGTAGTGATCGGGCGGGGTCGGGAGATACGCAGTATTTT. It encodes CASSDRAGSGDTQYF. This sequence joins TRBV19 and TRBJ2-3; the D gene is possibly TRBD2 (6 bases). V was shortened by 5 bases and J by 5 bases, with 17 bases between the two germline ends. Germline values: CDR1 LNHDA, CDR2 SQIVND (reference sequence). This CDR3 has 15 amino acids.

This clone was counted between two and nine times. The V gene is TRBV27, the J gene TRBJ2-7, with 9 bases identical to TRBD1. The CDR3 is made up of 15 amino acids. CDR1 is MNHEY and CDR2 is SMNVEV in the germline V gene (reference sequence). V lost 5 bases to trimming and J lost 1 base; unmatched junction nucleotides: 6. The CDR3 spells CASSETGTGSYEQYF. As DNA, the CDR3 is TGTGCCAGCAGTGAAACCGGGACAGGGTCCTACGAGCAGTACTTC.

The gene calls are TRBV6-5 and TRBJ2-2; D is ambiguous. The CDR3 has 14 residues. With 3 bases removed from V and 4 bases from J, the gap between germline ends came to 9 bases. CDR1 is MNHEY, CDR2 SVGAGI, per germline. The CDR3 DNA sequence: TGTGCCAGCAGTTATGGAGCATCCACCGGGGAGCTGTTTTTT. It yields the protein CASSYGASTGELFF.

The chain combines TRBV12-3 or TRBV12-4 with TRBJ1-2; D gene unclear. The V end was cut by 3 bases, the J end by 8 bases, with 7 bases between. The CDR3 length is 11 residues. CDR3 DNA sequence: TGTGCCAGCAGTTTCGCGGGCGGCTACACCTTC. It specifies CASSFAGGYTF.

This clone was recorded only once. The CDR3 here is CASTQDGKSSSYNSPLHF. The CDR3 DNA reads as TGTGCCAGTACCCAGGACGGGAAATCGAGCTCCTATAATTCACCCCTCCACTTT. The gene calls are TRBV19 and TRBJ1-6; no clear D. The V gene's germline CDR1 is LNHDA and CDR2 SQIVND (reference sequence). V was shortened by 7 bases and J by 0 bases, with 19 bases between the two germline ends. The CDR3 runs to 18 residues.

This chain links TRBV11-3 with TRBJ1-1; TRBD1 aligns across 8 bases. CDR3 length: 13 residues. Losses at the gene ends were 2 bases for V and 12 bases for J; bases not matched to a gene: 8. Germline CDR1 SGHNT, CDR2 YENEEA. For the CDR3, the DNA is TGTGCCAGCAGCTTACCAAGGACAGGGATTACTTTCTTT. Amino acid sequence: CASSLPRTGITFF.

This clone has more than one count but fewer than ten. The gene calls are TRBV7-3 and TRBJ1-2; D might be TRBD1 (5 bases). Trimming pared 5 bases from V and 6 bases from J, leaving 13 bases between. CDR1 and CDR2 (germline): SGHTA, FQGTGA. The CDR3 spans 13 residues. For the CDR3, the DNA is TGTGCCAGCAGCGTGACAGCTCGTCATGGCTACACCTTC. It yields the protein CASSVTARHGYTF.

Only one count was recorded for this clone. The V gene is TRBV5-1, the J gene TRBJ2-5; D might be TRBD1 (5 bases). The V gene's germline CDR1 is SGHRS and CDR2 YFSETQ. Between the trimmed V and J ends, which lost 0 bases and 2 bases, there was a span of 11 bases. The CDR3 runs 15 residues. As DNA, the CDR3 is TGCGCCAGCAGCTTGGTGGTGGGGCGGCAAGAGACCCAGTACTTC. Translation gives CASSLVVGRQETQYF.